A selection of T cell receptor beta chains follows, all from one sample in a study of T cell responses to AZD1222 COVID-19 vaccine. Profiled with immunoSEQ multiplex PCR; TCRdb holds only in-frame clones, not every one. The sample has over 130,000 clones, about 90% seen once; the top ten hold 1.6%. Sequences were derived from peripheral blood, sampled 28 days after the second AZD1222 dose. The receptors here all came from an adult who received the AZD1222 COVID-19 vaccine. Each CDR3 is given with its conserved first and last residue. A D gene is named only where the DNA matches it firmly. Clone size is not always given. Where it is, it says once, few, many or a class for expanded clones.

v_call,d_call,clone_size,j_call,cdr3_aa,cdr3_nt
TRBV7-2,-,-,TRBJ1-5,CASSAGASNQPQHF,TGTGCCAGCAGCGCTGGAGCTAGCAATCAGCCCCAGCATTTT
TRBV2,TRBD1,-,TRBJ1-2,CASRAPGQGNGYTF,TGTGCCAGCAGGGCCCCGGGACAGGGGAATGGCTACACCTTC
TRBV23-1,TRBD1,-,TRBJ1-5,CASSQYLRDRGRAGNQPQHF,TGCGCCAGCAGTCAATACCTCCGGGACAGGGGGCGCGCGGGCAATCAGCCCCAGCATTTT
TRBV30,-,-,TRBJ1-6,CACRTGTNNSPLHF,TGTGCCTGTAGGACCGGGACGAATAATTCACCCCTCCACTTT
TRBV6-2/TRBV6-3,-,-,TRBJ2-7,CASSGAYEQYF,TGTGCCAGCAGCGGAGCCTACGAGCAGTACTTC
TRBV5-1,-,-,TRBJ1-2,CASSLDRVYGYTF,TGCGCCAGCAGCTTGGACAGAGTCTATGGCTACACCTTC
TRBV5-1,-,-,TRBJ2-5,CASSLGTSPETQYF,TGCGCCAGCAGCTTGGGCACTAGCCCCGAGACCCAGTACTTC
TRBV11-2,-,-,TRBJ2-7,CASSSYDEQYF,TGTGCCAGCAGCTCATACGACGAGCAGTACTTC
TRBV7-9,-,-,TRBJ2-2,CASSPNRDPPVGELFF,TGTGCCAGCAGCCCTAATCGGGATCCCCCGGTCGGGGAGCTGTTTTTT
TRBV7-9,TRBD1,-,TRBJ1-1,CASSLTGGAGTEAFF,TGTGCCAGCAGCCTAACAGGGGGCGCGGGCACTGAAGCTTTCTTT
TRBV5-6,-,-,TRBJ2-1,CASTLVGSRDVVGNEQFF,TGTGCCAGCACCTTAGTGGGGTCCCGGGATGTGGTGGGCAATGAGCAGTTCTTC
TRBV7-6,-,-,TRBJ1-5,CASSLGSLQGGQPQHF,TGTGCCAGCAGCTTAGGATCCCTGCAGGGCGGGCAGCCCCAGCATTTT
TRBV4-3,-,few,TRBJ2-2,CASSQEMSGRANTGELFF,TGCGCCAGCAGCCAAGAAATGTCGGGCAGGGCGAACACCGGGGAGCTGTTTTTT
TRBV18,-,-,TRBJ1-5,CASSPLDSNQPQHF,TGTGCCAGCTCACCGCTCGATAGCAATCAGCCCCAGCATTTT
TRBV9,-,-,TRBJ2-5,CASSVGNQETQYF,TGTGCCAGCAGCGTAGGGAATCAAGAGACCCAGTACTTC
TRBV10-3,-,-,TRBJ1-2,CAISESKWGGTYGYTF,TGTGCCATCAGTGAGTCAAAGTGGGGGGGGACCTATGGCTACACCTTC
TRBV6-6,-,once,TRBJ1-4,CASSYRQGGEKLFF,TGTGCCAGCAGTTACAGGCAGGGTGGTGAAAAACTGTTTTTT
TRBV4-1,TRBD1,-,TRBJ1-5,CASSQPHQMTGRGQPQHF,TGCGCCAGCAGCCAGCCTCACCAGATGACAGGGAGGGGGCAGCCCCAGCATTTT
TRBV29-1,-,-,TRBJ2-1,CSVDSGAGYNEQFF,TGCAGCGTTGACTCGGGGGCAGGTTACAATGAGCAGTTCTTC
TRBV5-6,-,-,TRBJ1-4,CASSPPGGGHEKLFF,TGTGCCAGCAGCCCTCCGGGCGGCGGGCATGAAAAACTGTTTTTT
TRBV3-1/TRBV3-2,TRBD2,-,TRBJ2-3,CASSQDGLAGARGTQYF,TGTGCCAGCAGCCAAGATGGGCTAGCGGGAGCTAGGGGTACGCAGTATTTT
TRBV6-1,-,-,TRBJ1-1,CASSEWGSTTEAFF,TGTGCCAGCAGTGAATGGGGTTCGACCACTGAAGCTTTCTTT
TRBV9,TRBD2,-,TRBJ2-3,CASSVASGVSDTQYF,TGTGCCAGCAGCGTAGCGAGCGGGGTATCAGATACGCAGTATTTT
TRBV11-2,TRBD1,-,TRBJ1-5,CASSFTGDQPQHF,TGTGCCAGCAGCTTCACAGGGGACCAGCCCCAGCATTTT
TRBV19,TRBD2,-,TRBJ2-1,CASSYLSGGRLYEQFF,TGTGCCAGTAGCTACCTGTCGGGCGGGAGATTGTATGAGCAGTTCTTC
TRBV27,TRBD1,few,TRBJ1-3,CASSARTGLNTIYF,TGTGCCAGCAGCGCTCGGACAGGGTTAAACACCATATATTTT
TRBV6-2/TRBV6-3,-,-,TRBJ2-7,CASSATFGGIAEQYF,TGTGCCAGCAGCGCTACCTTTGGAGGGATCGCCGAGCAGTACTTC
TRBV11-2,-,-,TRBJ2-3,CASSLTPDTQYF,TGTGCCAGCAGTTTGACCCCCGATACGCAGTATTTT
TRBV20-1,-,-,TRBJ2-7,CSASGGIDEQYF,TGCAGTGCTAGTGGCGGGATTGACGAGCAGTACTTC
TRBV6-5,-,-,TRBJ1-2,CASSPRQTFNYGYTF,TGTGCCAGCAGTCCTCGACAGACCTTTAACTATGGCTACACCTTC
TRBV7-3,-,-,TRBJ2-3,CASSPRGGTDTQYF,TGTGCCAGCAGCCCCCGAGGTGGCACAGATACGCAGTATTTT
TRBV24-1,-,-,TRBJ1-5,CATSDHEQGQPQHF,TGTGCCACCAGTGATCATGAACAGGGCCAGCCCCAGCATTTT
TRBV30,TRBD1,-,TRBJ2-5,CAWNPGQIQETQYF,TGTGCCTGGAATCCGGGACAGATTCAAGAGACCCAGTACTTC
TRBV9,-,-,TRBJ1-3,CASSVQGTPRNTIYF,TGTGCCAGCAGCGTACAGGGGACACCTCGAAACACCATATATTTT
TRBV4-3,-,-,TRBJ2-2,CASSQAQGFRGTNTGELFF,TGCGCCAGCAGCCAAGCGCAGGGTTTCCGCGGGACGAACACCGGGGAGCTGTTTTTT
TRBV29-1,-,-,TRBJ1-1,CSVAITVNTEAFF,TGCAGCGTTGCCATCACCGTGAACACTGAAGCTTTCTTT
TRBV10-3,TRBD1,few,TRBJ1-6,CAISESKGQGVSPLHF,TGTGCCATCAGTGAGTCGAAGGGACAGGGTGTTTCACCCCTCCACTTT
TRBV11-2,TRBD2,-,TRBJ2-1,CASSSAGGPVYEQFF,TGTGCCAGCAGCTCAGCGGGAGGGCCTGTCTATGAGCAGTTCTTC
TRBV7-3,TRBD2,-,TRBJ2-1,CASSLLETSGGFNEQFF,TGTGCCAGCAGCTTATTAGAGACTAGCGGGGGGTTCAATGAGCAGTTCTTC
TRBV5-1,-,-,TRBJ1-2,CASRAGTNYGYTF,TGCGCCAGCAGGGCCGGGACGAACTATGGCTACACCTTC
TRBV6-1,-,-,TRBJ2-3,CASSEIADTQYF,TGTGCCAGCAGTGAGATAGCGGATACGCAGTATTTT
TRBV5-4,-,-,TRBJ2-6,CASSPRGSSSGANVLTF,TGTGCCAGCAGCCCGAGGGGCTCGAGCTCTGGGGCCAACGTCCTGACTTTC
TRBV6-1,-,-,TRBJ1-1,CASSEAQVMNTEAFF,TGTGCCAGCAGTGAAGCCCAGGTTATGAACACTGAAGCTTTCTTT
TRBV7-2,TRBD2,few,TRBJ2-7,CASSSRSSGSSYEQYF,TGTGCCAGCAGCAGCCGTAGTAGCGGGTCCTCCTACGAGCAGTACTTC
TRBV28,-,-,TRBJ1-1,CASSLGARTKVEAFF,TGTGCCAGCAGTCTTGGGGCCCGGACAAAAGTTGAAGCTTTCTTT
TRBV7-9,-,once,TRBJ1-1,CASSLENTEAFF,TGTGCCAGCAGCTTAGAGAACACTGAAGCTTTCTTT
TRBV14,TRBD1,-,TRBJ1-2,CASSQSDRGLGYTF,TGTGCCAGCAGCCAATCGGACAGGGGCCTTGGCTACACCTTC
TRBV30,-,once,TRBJ1-2,CAWRGALNYGYTF,TGTGCCTGGAGGGGGGCGCTGAACTATGGCTACACCTTC
TRBV3-1/TRBV3-2,TRBD1,-,TRBJ2-5,CASSQRGRTETQYF,TGTGCCAGCAGCCAGAGGGGGCGCACGGAGACCCAGTACTTC
TRBV30,-,-,TRBJ1-6,CAWSFNVQGISYNSPLHF,TGTGCCTGGAGTTTTAATGTACAGGGCATCTCCTATAATTCACCCCTCCACTTT
TRBV19,-,-,TRBJ2-2,CASKAGRKENTGELFF,TGTGCCAGTAAAGCTGGACGGAAGGAAAACACCGGGGAGCTGTTTTTT
TRBV12-3/TRBV12-4,-,-,TRBJ1-4,CASSPGTRKLFF,TGTGCCAGCAGTCCAGGGACGCGAAAACTGTTTTTT
TRBV10-3,TRBD1,-,TRBJ2-1,CAISEGDRNYNEQFF,TGTGCCATCAGTGAGGGGGACAGAAACTACAATGAGCAGTTCTTC
TRBV11-1,-,-,TRBJ2-5,CASSLTAAGTETQYF,TGTGCCAGCAGCCTTACAGCGGCCGGGACGGAGACCCAGTACTTC
TRBV7-9,-,-,TRBJ1-5,CASSLGRGDQPQHF,TGTGCCAGCAGCTTGGGACGGGGCGATCAGCCCCAGCATTTT
TRBV4-1,-,-,TRBJ1-4,CASSVKSGAGEKLFF,TGCGCCAGCAGCGTGAAGAGTGGGGCAGGGGAAAAACTGTTTTTT
TRBV6-6,-,-,TRBJ1-4,CASSPPGAANEKLFF,TGTGCCAGCAGCCCACCCGGGGCGGCTAATGAAAAACTGTTTTTT